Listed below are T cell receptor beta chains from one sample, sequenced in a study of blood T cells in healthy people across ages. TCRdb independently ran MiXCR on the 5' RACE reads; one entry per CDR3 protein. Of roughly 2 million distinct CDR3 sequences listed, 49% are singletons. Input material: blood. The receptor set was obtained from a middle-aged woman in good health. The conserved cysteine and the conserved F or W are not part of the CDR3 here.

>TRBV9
ASSVSGGTGGGNEQF
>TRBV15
ATSRDGGYT
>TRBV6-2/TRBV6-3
ASSWGLDRPRGRTQY
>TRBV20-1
SAASGEAKNIQY
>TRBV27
ASSIRDSSEQF
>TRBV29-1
SVEQVNYGYT
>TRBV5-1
ASSKHYTTGEETQY
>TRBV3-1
ASSQEIQNYYGYT
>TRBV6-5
ASSFDSLSYEQY
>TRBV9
ASSVYGTQETQY
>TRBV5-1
ASSLPPGVSTDTQY
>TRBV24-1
ATSEAPSAGDGDTQY
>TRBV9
ASSVDVPALVLNEQF
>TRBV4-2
ASSQVGGLEQF
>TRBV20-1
SARGGVDYGYT
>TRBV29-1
SVGRGSPADTQY
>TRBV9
ASSVYGTGMSVEQF
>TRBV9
ASSYVVGTEAF
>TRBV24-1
ATRGGGEQY
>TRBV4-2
ASSQDLERKQY
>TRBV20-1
SARDRGDWRETQY
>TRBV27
ASSFSTGNVFYEQY
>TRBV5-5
ASSPGQGAGNYGYT
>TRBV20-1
SARDRRLYADTQY
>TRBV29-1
SAPTAPNYGYT
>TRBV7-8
ASGPTSIETQY
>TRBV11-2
ASSLGNNNEQF
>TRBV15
ATSSSVDQPQH
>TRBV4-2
ASSQALEGEFYNEQF
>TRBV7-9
ASSLVVEYGYT
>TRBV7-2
ASSLDGTSGGARAKNIQY
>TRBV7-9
ASSSCPWCFPRDEQY
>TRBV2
ASRNEVGQGRNYGYT
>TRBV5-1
ASSLGQVGDNEQF
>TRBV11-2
ASSLALAASIEETQY
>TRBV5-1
ASSVTAETQY
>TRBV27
ASTPLRDSQETQY
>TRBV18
ASSPGGRGGYTQY
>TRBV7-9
ASSSRTGDAYEQY
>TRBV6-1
ASSEAEGAYEQY
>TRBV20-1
SARSTSAEQF
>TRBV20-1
SAPGLAGSYEQY
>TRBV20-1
SARQGALIGTQY
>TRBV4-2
ASSGRGRAGGRTDTQY
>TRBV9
ASSVTSSYNEQF